Presented here are 27 T cell receptor beta chains from one specimen sequenced in a study of OX40 agonist ivuxolimab in advanced cancers. Library construction relied on the immunoSEQ multiplex PCR assay. Here the immuneACCESS table is served through TCRdb, limited to in-frame sequences with V and J called. Missing clones are a known gap in these copies; in checked studies unresolved V genes cover under half, and the rest lacks a known reason. The table for this sample lists under 30,000 clones; around 85% of them were counted only once. Roughly 15% of the sample is taken by the ten largest. Sequencing used CD4+ or CD8+ T cells sorted from blood, obtained in a trial of the OX40 agonist ivuxolimab. All receptors derive from an adult with an advanced solid tumor such as melanoma, head and neck, liver or kidney cancer.

This rearrangement joins TRBV11-2 to TRBJ2-5; TRBD2 agrees at 12 bases. The last part of the DNA fits TRBJ2-7 better; the J call may be wrong. CDR1 and CDR2 from the germline V gene are SGHAT and FQNNGV. This CDR3 spans 17 amino acids. The CDR3 DNA reads as TGTGCCAGCAGCCAAACTTTAAGACTAGCGGGAGTCTACGAGCAGTACTTC. Amino acids: CASSQTLRLAGVYEQYF.

The V call is TRBV20-1, the J call TRBJ2-5, with a possible D match to TRBD2 (5 bases). Germline CDR1 and CDR2: DFQATT and SNEGSKA (reference sequence). Trimming removed 6 bases from V and 4 bases from J, with 9 bases in between. The CDR3 is 11 amino acids. The CDR3 DNA is TGCAGTGCCACTAGTTCAGAGACCCAGTACTTC. Translating it yields CSATSSETQYF.

The rearrangement links TRBV11-3 to TRBJ2-2; TRBD1 agrees at 7 bases. Looked up from germline, CDR1 is SGHNT and CDR2 is YENEEA. The V and J ends lost 4 bases and 0 bases, in that order; junction bases with no gene match: 8. The CDR3 sequence is 17 residues long. The CDR3 loop reads CASSYRGTDTNTGELFF. As DNA, the CDR3 is TGTGCCAGCAGCTATAGAGGGACAGATACGAACACCGGGGAGCTGTTTTTT.

This chain uses TRBV6-5 with TRBJ2-7; 7 bases line up with TRBD1. The CDR3 is made up of 13 amino acids. Germline CDR1 reads MNHEY; CDR2 reads SVGAGI. Unmatched junction bases numbered 3, after V lost 6 bases and J lost 1 base. CDR3 residues: CASSLDRSYEQYF. CDR3 DNA sequence: TGTGCCAGCAGCCTGGACAGGTCCTACGAGCAGTACTTC.

V usage is TRBV5-1 and J usage is TRBJ2-7; 7 bases are shared with TRBD1. The V gene end was trimmed by 4 bases and the J gene end by 3 bases; junction bases not matched to a gene: 10. Germline V gene data show CDR1 as SGHRS and CDR2 as YFSETQ. The CDR3 contains 15 residues. The CDR3 is CASSPNQGVFYEQYF. The CDR3 DNA reads as TGCGCCAGCAGCCCCAACCAGGGGGTTTTCTACGAGCAGTACTTC.

The chain links TRBV5-1 to TRBJ2-1, with D possibly matching TRBD1 (5 bases). The V and J ends lost 0 bases and 6 bases respectively, with 10 bases between them. Per the germline V gene, CDR1 is SGHRS and CDR2 is YFSETQ. CDR3 length equals 14 residues. The CDR3 DNA reads as TGCGCCAGCAGCTTGGCCCCGCAGGGCAATGAGCAGTTCTTC. As protein: CASSLAPQGNEQFF.

The rearrangement joins TRBV19 to TRBJ2-2; 9 nucleotides match TRBD1. CDR3 length equals 14 residues. Germline V lookup: CDR1 LNHDA, CDR2 SQIVND (reference sequence). With 8 bases clipped from V and 6 bases from J, the junction kept 7 bases outside the gene matches. The CDR3 loop is CASQQGAVPGELFF. DNA of the CDR3: TGTGCCAGTCAACAGGGGGCCGTGCCCGGGGAGCTGTTTTTT.

The chain employs TRBV5-1 and TRBJ2-1; D is ambiguous. The CDR3 covers 15 residues. CDR1 and CDR2 from the germline V gene are SGHRS and YFSETQ. The germline V and J ends were trimmed by 0 bases and 3 bases, with 10 bases remaining between them. In DNA, the CDR3 is TGCGCCAGCAGCTTGGCTGGAACAAACTACAATGAGCAGTTCTTC. Encoded protein: CASSLAGTNYNEQFF.

This clone was observed a handful of times. The chain combines TRBV4-2 with TRBJ2-7; 7 nucleotides match TRBD2. The trim removed 0 bases at V and 0 bases at J, leaving 2 bases unmatched. CDR3 length equals 15 residues. Germline assignment: CDR1 LGHNA and CDR2 YNFKEQ. This CDR3 is CASSQDRTSSYEQYF. The CDR3 DNA is TGTGCCAGCAGCCAAGATCGGACTAGCTCCTACGAGCAGTACTTC.

The chain recombines TRBV5-1 with TRBJ2-3; 9 nucleotides agree with TRBD2. Unmatched junction bases numbered 4, after V lost 4 bases and J lost 1 base. CDR3 length: 15 amino acids. Germline V gene lookup returns CDR1 SGHRS and CDR2 YFSETQ. The CDR3 protein is CASSVSGSGTDTQYF. CDR3 bases: TGCGCCAGCAGCGTTAGCGGGAGCGGCACAGATACGCAGTATTTT.

The chain couples TRBV13 to TRBJ2-2, with D hard to call. Germline V gene lookup returns CDR1 PRHDT and CDR2 FYEKMQ (reference sequence). This CDR3 is built from 14 residues. The V end lost 6 bases, the J end lost 3 bases, and 11 bases lay between the germline ends. CDR3 bases: TGTGCCAGCAGTTTCGATCCTTACACCGGGGAGCTGTTTTTT. Amino acids: CASSFDPYTGELFF.

The gene calls are TRBV9 and TRBJ2-2, with TRBD2 matching over 7 bases. The CDR3 runs to 15 residues. The germline V gene has CDR1 SGDLS and CDR2 YYNGEE. V gave up 2 bases and J gave up 4 bases; unmatched junction bases: 5. The CDR3 reads CASSVTGGFTGELFF. For the CDR3, the DNA is TGTGCCAGCAGCGTCACGGGGGGATTCACCGGGGAGCTGTTTTTT. The entire variable domain, with the rest obtained from reference TRBV9 and TRBJ2-2, is as follows: DSGVTQTPKHLITATGQRVTLRCSPRSGDLSVYWYQQSLDQGLQFLIQYYNGEERAKGNILERFSAQQFPDLHSELNLSSLELGDSALYFCASSVTGGFTGELFFGEGSRLTVL.

J is TRBJ2-1 and V is TRBV7-6; 8 bases match TRBD2. This CDR3 has 17 residues. V dropped 4 bases and J dropped 9; count of bases not matched to a gene: 17. Germline V lookup: CDR1 SGHVS, CDR2 FNYEAQ. The CDR3 protein is CASSSRDRGGSLGEQFF. The DNA for the CDR3 is TGTGCCAGCAGCTCCAGAGATCGGGGGGGTAGTCTCGGTGAGCAGTTCTTC.

The CDR3 is CASSLEISLFF. CDR3 DNA sequence: TGTGCCAGCAGCTTAGAAATATCCCTGTTTTTT. V and J are TRBV11-3 and TRBJ2-2; D ambiguous. This CDR3 is built from 11 residues. V lost 0 bases to trimming and J lost 14 bases, with 7 bases between them. The germline CDR1 and CDR2 sequences are SGHNT and YENEEA.

As concerns this clone: The junction and the germline gene differ at one end; a read error may be behind it. The chain couples TRBV6-4 to TRBJ2-2; the match to TRBD1 covers 8 bases. The CDR3 totals 16 residues. Per the germline V gene, CDR1 is MRHNA and CDR2 is SNTAGT. The CDR3 DNA reads TGTGCCAGCAGGGACTTGACAGGGGACATCACCGGGGAGCTGTTTTTT. Translated: CASRDLTGDITGELFF.

Only one count was recorded for this clone. The chain joins TRBV27 to TRBJ1-5, with TRBD1 identical over 7 bases. Germline V gene sequence: CDR1 MNHEY, CDR2 SMNVEV (reference sequence). This CDR3 has 13 residues. Unmatched junction bases numbered 5, after V lost 3 bases and J lost 9 bases. The CDR3 reads CASSFTRDRPQHF. CDR3 nucleotides: TGTGCCAGCAGTTTTACGAGGGACAGGCCCCAGCATTTT.

J is TRBJ2-1 and V is TRBV30; weak D call: TRBD2 (6 bases). The germline V gene has CDR1 GTSNPN and CDR2 SVGIG (reference sequence). The CDR3 runs to 14 residues. Deletions cut 4 bases from V and 4 bases from J, with 14 bases between. CDR3: CAWKRGTPYNEQFF. The CDR3 bases are TGTGCCTGGAAACGAGGGACTCCTTACAATGAGCAGTTCTTC. Supplemented by reference TRBV30 and TRBJ2-1, the full variable domain reads SQTIHQWPATLVQPVGSPLSLECTVEGTSNPNLYWYRQAAGRGLQLLFYSVGIGQISSEVPQNLSASRPQDRQFILSSKKLLLSDSGFYLCAWKRGTPYNEQFFGPGTRLTVL.

The chain carries TRBV7-9 and TRBJ2-1, with 10 bases lining up with TRBD2. The CDR3 runs 18 residues. With V trimmed by 1 base and J by 1 base, 7 bases remained unmatched. Germline CDR1 reads SEHNR; CDR2 reads FQNEAQ (reference sequence). The CDR3 loop is CASSLGTRAGGSYNEQFF. The CDR3 DNA sequence: TGTGCCAGCAGCTTAGGAACTCGAGCGGGAGGGTCCTACAATGAGCAGTTCTTC.

This chain links TRBV2 with TRBJ1-1, with D uncertain. Germline lookup yields CDR1 SNHLY and CDR2 FYNNEI. This CDR3 has 13 residues. The V end lost 2 bases, the J end lost 2 bases, and 6 bases lay between the germline ends. CDR3 coding DNA: TGTGCCAGCAGTGAACAAAGTAACACTGAAGCTTTCTTT. Amino acids: CASSEQSNTEAFF.

This clone was observed a handful of times. This chain connects TRBV11-2 to TRBJ2-5; no clear D. The CDR3 runs to 13 residues. The V gene lost 3 bases and the J gene lost 0 bases, with 5 bases spanning the gap. Germline V gene sequence: CDR1 SGHAT, CDR2 FQNNGV. The CDR3 protein is CASSFAHQETQYF. The CDR3 DNA is TGTGCCAGCAGCTTCGCGCACCAAGAGACCCAGTACTTC.

Concerning this clone itself: The identical CDR3 is also encoded by other nucleotide sequences in the sample. This chain uses TRBV18 with TRBJ1-1, with D possibly TRBD1 on 6 matching bases. This CDR3 comprises 14 residues. The V gene's germline CDR1 is KGHSH and CDR2 LQKENI. The ends were cut back, 1 base at V and 1 base at J, with 7 bases in the middle. The CDR3 sequence is CASSPQGGNTEAFF. The CDR3 DNA reads TGTGCCAGCTCACCACAGGGGGGGAACACTGAAGCTTTCTTT.

The rearrangement uses TRBV7-9 and TRBJ2-2, with a weak D call TRBD1 (6 bases). The V end was cut by 0 bases, the J end by 1 base, with 6 bases between. Germline CDR1 SEHNR, CDR2 FQNEAQ (reference sequence). The CDR3 has 15 residues. CDR3 sequence reads: CASSLARGNTGELFF. CDR3 DNA sequence: TGTGCCAGCAGCTTAGCCAGGGGGAACACCGGGGAGCTGTTTTTT.

The chain links TRBV6-5 to TRBJ1-2; D is ambiguous. The germline V gene has CDR1 MNHEY and CDR2 SVGAGI. The CDR3 is made up of 15 amino acids. Deletions cut 3 bases from V and 4 bases from J, with 15 bases between. DNA of the CDR3: TGTGCCAGCAGTTATATGACCGGCGTTGGCTATGGCTACACCTTC. Amino acids: CASSYMTGVGYGYTF.

The chain employs TRBV11-3 and TRBJ2-7; a possible D gene is TRBD2 (5 bases). The CDR3 sequence is 14 residues long. V dropped 1 base and J dropped 1 base, with 8 bases sitting between them. Germline V gene sequence: CDR1 SGHNT, CDR2 YENEEA. Written as DNA, the CDR3 is TGTGCCAGCAGCTTAGGTGGAGGATCCTACGAGCAGTACTTC. It encodes CASSLGGGSYEQYF.

The rearrangement uses TRBV5-4 and TRBJ1-5; 8 nucleotides align to TRBD1. V lost 1 base and J lost 6; bases outside the gene matches: 6. The CDR3 is made up of 15 amino acids. CDR1 is SGHNT, CDR2 YYREEE, per germline (reference sequence). CDR3 coding DNA: TGTGCCAGCAGCTTGAACAGGGGGTTGACTCAGCCCCAGCATTTT. Protein product: CASSLNRGLTQPQHF.

The chain uses TRBV7-2 and TRBJ2-1; D remains unclear. This CDR3 is 15 amino acids long. Trimming removed 1 base at V and 1 base at J, with 8 bases between. Looked up from germline, CDR1 is SGHTA and CDR2 is FQGNSA. The CDR3 region is CASSLEPGSYNEQFF. The DNA of the CDR3 is TGTGCCAGCAGCTTAGAGCCCGGTTCCTACAATGAGCAGTTCTTC. Combining the CDR3 with reference TRBV7-2 and TRBJ2-1 gives the whole variable domain GAGVSQSPSNKVTEKGKDVELRCDPISGHTALYWYRQSLGQGLEFLIYFQGNSAPDKSGLPSDRFSAERTGGSVSTLTIQRTQQEDSAVYLCASSLEPGSYNEQFFGPGTRLTVL.

The V and J genes are TRBV11-3 and TRBJ2-5; the match to TRBD2 covers 9 bases. V shed 5 bases and J 2 bases; nucleotides not matched to a gene: 6. Per the germline V gene, CDR1 is SGHNT and CDR2 is YENEEA. The CDR3 totals 15 residues. The CDR3, as DNA: TGTGCCAGCAGCCGCGGACTAGCGTCACAAGAGACCCAGTACTTC. It yields the protein CASSRGLASQETQYF. The full variable domain, in which reference TRBV11-3 and TRBJ2-5 provide the parts outside the CDR3, is EAGVVQSPRYKIIEKKQPVAFWCNPISGHNTLYWYLQNLGQGPELLIRYENEEAVDDSQLPKDRFSAERLKGVDSTLKIQPAELGDSAVYLCASSRGLASQETQYFGPGTRLLVL.